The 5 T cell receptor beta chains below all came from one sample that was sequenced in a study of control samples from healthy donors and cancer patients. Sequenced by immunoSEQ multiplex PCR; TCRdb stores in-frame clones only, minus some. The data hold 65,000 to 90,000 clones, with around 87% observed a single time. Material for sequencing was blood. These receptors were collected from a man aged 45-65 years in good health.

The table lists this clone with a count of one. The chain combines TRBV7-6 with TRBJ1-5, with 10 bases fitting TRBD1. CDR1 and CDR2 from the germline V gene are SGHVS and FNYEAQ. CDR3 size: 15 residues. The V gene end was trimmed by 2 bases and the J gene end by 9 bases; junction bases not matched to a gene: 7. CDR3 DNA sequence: TGTGCCAGCAGCTTAAAGGGACAGGGGCTAGGGCCCCAGCATTTT. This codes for CASSLKGQGLGPQHF. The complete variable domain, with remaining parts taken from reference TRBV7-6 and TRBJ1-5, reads GAGVSQSPRYKVTKRGQDVALRCDPISGHVSLYWYRQALGQGPEFLTYFNYEAQQDKSGLPNDRFSAERPEGSISTLTIQRTEQRDSAMYRCASSLKGQGLGPQHFGDGTRLSIL.

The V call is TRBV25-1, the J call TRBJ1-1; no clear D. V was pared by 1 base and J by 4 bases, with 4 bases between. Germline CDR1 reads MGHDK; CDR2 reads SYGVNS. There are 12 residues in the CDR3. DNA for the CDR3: TGTGCCAGCAGTGAATCAGTCACTGAAGCTTTCTTT. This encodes CASSESVTEAFF.

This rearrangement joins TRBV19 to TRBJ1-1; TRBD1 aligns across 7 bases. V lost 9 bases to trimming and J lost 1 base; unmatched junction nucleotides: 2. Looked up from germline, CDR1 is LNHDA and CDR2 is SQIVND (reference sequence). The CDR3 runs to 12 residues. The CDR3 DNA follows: TGTGCCAGCAGGACAGGGAACACTGAAGCTTTCTTT. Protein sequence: CASRTGNTEAFF.

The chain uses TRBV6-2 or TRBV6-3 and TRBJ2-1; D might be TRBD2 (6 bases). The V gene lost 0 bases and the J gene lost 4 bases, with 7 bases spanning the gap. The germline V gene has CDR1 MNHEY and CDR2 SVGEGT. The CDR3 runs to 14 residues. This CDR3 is CASSYSGTYNEQFF. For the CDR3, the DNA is TGTGCCAGCAGTTACTCGGGGACTTACAATGAGCAGTTCTTC.

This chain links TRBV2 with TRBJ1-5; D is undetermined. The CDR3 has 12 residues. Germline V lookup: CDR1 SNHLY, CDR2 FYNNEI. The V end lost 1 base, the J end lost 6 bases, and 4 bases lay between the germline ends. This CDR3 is CASSEGSQPQHF. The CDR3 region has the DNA TGTGCCAGCAGTGAAGGGAGTCAGCCCCAGCATTTT.